This T cell receptor beta chain was documented in a study of response to subunit inactivated influenza vaccine. Study-level results: Authors suggested seasonal influenza vaccinations each recruit few new T cells.

Concerning this clonotype: What it binds is unknown.

In TCRdb, the RT-PCR reads were re-called with MiXCR into one record per CDR3 protein. The sample includes 550,000 to 800,000 distinct CDR3 sequences, around 16% of them seen just once. Per germline, CDR1 LGHDT and CDR2 YNNKEL (reference sequence). V lost 3 bases and J 7 bases, leaving 19 bases between the germline ends. This CDR3 is built from 16 residues. The rearrangement joins TRBV3-1 to TRBJ2-1; D gene unclear. The source of this sequence is a man aged 50-59 years who received an inactivated influenza vaccine. The specimen comprised PBMCs from blood, sampled roughly 13 days after vaccination. CDR3 loop: CASSQSQVRIGNEQFF. CDR3 nucleotide sequence: TGTGCCAGCAGCCAGTCCCAGGTACGGATCGGAAATGAGCAGTTCTTC.